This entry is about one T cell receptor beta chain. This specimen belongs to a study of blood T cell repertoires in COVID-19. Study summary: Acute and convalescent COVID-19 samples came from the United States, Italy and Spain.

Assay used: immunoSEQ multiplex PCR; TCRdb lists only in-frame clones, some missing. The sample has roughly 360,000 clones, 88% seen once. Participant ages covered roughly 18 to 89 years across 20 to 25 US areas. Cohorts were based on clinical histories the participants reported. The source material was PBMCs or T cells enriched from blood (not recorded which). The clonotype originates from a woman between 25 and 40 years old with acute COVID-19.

As DNA, the CDR3 is TGTGCCAGCAGCCCCCGGGGGGGGCCCCCAAAGCAGCCCCAGCATTTT. The encoded protein is CASSPRGGPPKQPQHF. The chain links TRBV7-8 to TRBJ1-5; D is perhaps TRBD1 (6 bases). V gave up 5 bases and J gave up 7 bases, with 21 bases separating them. This CDR3 contains 16 residues. From germline, CDR1 is SGHVS and CDR2 FQNEAQ.